One sample yielded the 8 T cell receptor beta chains listed below, sequenced in a study of vaccination and CD4 T cells after COVID-19. Antigens of these TCRs are unknown. Sequencing of DNA taken from cultured CD4+ T cells relied on the Oncomine TCR Beta short-read assay. Via MiXCR, TCRdb re-called the PCR reads, giving one row per CDR3 protein. Found here are 14,000 to 15,000 distinct CDR3 sequences, 40% to 50% of them singletons; the top ten hold 20% to 30%. Treatment of the sample: roughly ten-day PBMC culture with coronavirus spike peptide pools or control peptides (ViraFEST assay). Sequenced material: cultured CD4+ T cells from blood, taken after SARS-CoV-2 vaccination. All receptors come from a human donor with COVID-19.

The rearrangement links TRBV11-3 to TRBJ2-5; D possibly matches TRBD1 or TRBD2 (6 bases each). The CDR3 totals 16 residues. Trimming removed 1 base at V and 2 bases at J, with 14 bases between. Germline V gene data show CDR1 as SGHNT and CDR2 as YENEEA. The CDR3 region is CASSLGPGGGQETQYF. CDR3 bases: TGTGCCAGCAGCTTAGGTCCAGGAGGGGGTCAAGAGACCCAGTACTTC.

The chain combines TRBV7-2 with TRBJ2-1; 8 bases fit TRBD2. CDR3 length: 14 residues. Unmatched junction bases numbered 7, after V lost 4 bases and J lost 8 bases. Per germline, CDR1 SGHTA and CDR2 FQGNSA. The CDR3 sequence is CASSSRLAFDEQFF. The CDR3 DNA follows: TGTGCCAGCAGCTCTCGACTAGCGTTCGATGAGCAGTTCTTC.

This clonotype was seen a few times. V and J are TRBV5-8 and TRBJ1-6, with D unclear. Germline values: CDR1 SGHTS, CDR2 YDEGEE. This CDR3 is 16 amino acids long. Trimming took off 0 bases at V and 10 bases at J, with 17 bases between the two ends. This CDR3 reads CASSLGSAGITSPLHF. Written as DNA, the CDR3 is TGTGCCAGCAGCTTGGGGAGCGCAGGTATTACATCACCCCTCCACTTT. Combining the CDR3 with reference TRBV5-8 and TRBJ1-6 gives the whole variable domain EAGVTQSPTHLIKTRGQQATLRCSPISGHTSVYWYQQALGLGLQFLLWYDEGEERNRGNFPPRFSGRQFPNYSSELNVNALELEDSALYLCASSLGSAGITSPLHFGNGTRLTVT.

The J gene is TRBJ2-1, the V gene TRBV20-1; 7 bases align to TRBD1. With 4 bases clipped from V and 6 bases from J, the junction kept 18 bases outside the gene matches. The CDR3 runs to 17 residues. Germline V gene lookup returns CDR1 DFQATT and CDR2 SNEGSKA (reference sequence). Here the CDR3 reads CSAKRYQPGTDSNEQFF. The CDR3 DNA follows: TGCAGTGCTAAGAGGTATCAACCGGGGACAGATTCCAATGAGCAGTTCTTC.

This clonotype appeared a few times. The chain couples TRBV27 to TRBJ1-2; 7 bases line up with TRBD1. CDR1 is MNHEY and CDR2 is SMNVEV in the germline V gene (reference sequence). The J segment lost 7 bases and the V segment lost 5 bases, leaving 1 base of the junction unmatched. The CDR3 extends over 11 amino acids. CDR3 bases: TGTGCCAGCAGTAGGGGGCTTGGCTACACCTTC. Its translation is CASSRGLGYTF.

The count of this clonotype is one. The V and J genes are TRBV5-4 and TRBJ2-5; a weak D match, TRBD1 (6 bases). CDR3 size: 15 residues. Germline V gene sequence: CDR1 SGHNT, CDR2 YYREEE (reference sequence). V was clipped by 4 bases and J by 1 base, with 14 bases between them. CDR3 DNA sequence: TGTGCCAGCAGCACCGACGGACAGACCCAAGAGACCCAGTACTTC. Protein sequence: CASSTDGQTQETQYF.

The DNA of the CDR3 is TGTGCCAGCAGCACATTGTTTGGCCGGGACAGGTACGAGCAGTACTTC. Protein: CASSTLFGRDRYEQYF. The chain joins TRBV27 to TRBJ2-7, with 8 nucleotides matching TRBD1. The CDR3 consists of 16 residues. Unmatched junction bases numbered 14, after V lost 6 bases and J lost 4 bases. From germline, CDR1 is MNHEY and CDR2 SMNVEV (reference sequence).

V and J are TRBV24-1 and TRBJ2-2, with TRBD1 matching over 8 bases. This CDR3 comprises 14 residues. With 12 bases clipped from V and 0 bases from J, the junction kept 5 bases outside the gene matches. Looked up from germline, CDR1 is KGHDR and CDR2 is SFDVKD. As DNA, the CDR3 is TGTGCCGCGTCGGACAGGGCGAACACCGGGGAGCTGTTTTTT. It is translated as CAASDRANTGELFF.